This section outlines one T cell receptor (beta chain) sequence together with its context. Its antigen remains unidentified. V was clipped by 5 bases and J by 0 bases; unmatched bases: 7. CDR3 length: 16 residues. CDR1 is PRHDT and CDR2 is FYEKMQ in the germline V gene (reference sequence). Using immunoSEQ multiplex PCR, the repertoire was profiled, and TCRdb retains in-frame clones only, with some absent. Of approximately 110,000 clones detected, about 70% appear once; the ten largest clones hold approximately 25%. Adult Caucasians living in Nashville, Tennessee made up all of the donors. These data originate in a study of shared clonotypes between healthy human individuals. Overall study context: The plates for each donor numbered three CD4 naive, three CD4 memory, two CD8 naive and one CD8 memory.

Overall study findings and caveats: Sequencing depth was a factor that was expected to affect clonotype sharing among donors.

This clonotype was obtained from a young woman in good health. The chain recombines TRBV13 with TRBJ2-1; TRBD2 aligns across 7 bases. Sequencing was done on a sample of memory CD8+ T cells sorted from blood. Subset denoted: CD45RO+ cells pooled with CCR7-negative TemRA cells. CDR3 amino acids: CASSGSGSDSYNEQFF. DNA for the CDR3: TGTGCCAGCAGCGGTAGCGGGTCGGACTCCTACAATGAGCAGTTCTTC.